What follows are 10 T cell receptor beta chains derived from one specimen sequenced in a study of CD8+ T cells in alopecia areata. Treatment: oral pan-JAK inhibitor, 5-10 mg twice daily. Sequencing relied on a cDNA template that was reverse transcribed from extracted RNA. Produced via immunoSEQ multiplex PCR; TCRdb's table is partial and in-frame only. The sample contains about 190,000 clones, about 60% of which appear only once. The sequenced sample was CD4+ T cells sorted from blood, obtained at week 4, from a patient treated with tofacitinib. All receptors come from a human donor with alopecia areata.

At least ten counts were recorded for this clone. The chain couples TRBV7-8 to TRBJ2-2; weak D call: TRBD2 (5 bases). Trimming pared 10 bases from V and 6 bases from J, leaving 12 bases between. CDR1 SGHVS and CDR2 FQNEAQ come from the germline V gene. The CDR3 has 12 amino acids. Written as DNA, the CDR3 is TGTGCCATCGGCGGGCCCCCCGGGGAGCTGTTTTTT. This encodes CAIGGPPGELFF. The complete variable domain, with remaining parts taken from reference TRBV7-8 and TRBJ2-2, reads GAGVSQSPRYKVAKRGQDVALRCDPISGHVSLFWYQQALGQGPEFLTYFQNEAQLDKSGLPSDRFFAERPEGSVSTLKIQRTQQEDSAVYLCAIGGPPGELFFGEGSRLTVL.

The rearrangement joins TRBV29-1 to TRBJ2-7; a possible D gene is TRBD1 (5 bases). CDR1 and CDR2 (germline): SQVTM, ANQGSEA. The CDR3 is made up of 13 amino acids. The ends were cut back, 5 bases at V and 0 bases at J, with 11 bases in the middle. CDR3 nucleotides: TGCAGCGTTCCCCACAGGAGCTCCTACGAGCAGTACTTC. Its translation: CSVPHRSSYEQYF.

The chain has TRBV19 and TRBJ2-5, with D possibly TRBD2 on 5 matching bases. The ends were cut back, 10 bases at V and 1 base at J, with 13 bases in the middle. The CDR3 spans 13 residues. The germline CDR1 and CDR2 sequences are LNHDA and SQIVND (reference sequence). This CDR3 reads CATRRWSQETQYF. The CDR3 nucleotides are TGTGCCACCAGGAGGTGGAGCCAAGAGACCCAGTACTTC.

The V gene is TRBV30, the J gene TRBJ1-1; 8 bases agree with TRBD1. The CDR3 runs to 14 residues. V lost 1 base, J lost 6 bases, and 7 bases stayed unmatched. CDR1 is GTSNPN and CDR2 is SVGIG in the germline V gene (reference sequence). CDR3 sequence reads: CAWSGGDRGAEAFF. CDR3 sequence (DNA): TGTGCCTGGAGTGGAGGCGACAGGGGAGCTGAAGCTTTCTTT.

The chain couples TRBV29-1 to TRBJ2-5, with D maybe TRBD1 (5 bases). The DNA matches TRBJ2-7 better at its end, which makes the J call doubtful. The CDR3 runs to 13 residues. Per the germline V gene, CDR1 is SQVTM and CDR2 is ANQGSEA. CDR3 DNA: TGCAGCGTTGTCTCAGGGTCCCCCTACGAGCAGTACTTC. It codes for CSVVSGSPYEQYF.

This clone was found once. The chain has TRBV30 and TRBJ2-3, with 11 bases that match TRBD2. Germline V gene data show CDR1 as GTSNPN and CDR2 as SVGIG (reference sequence). CDR3 size: 13 residues. V was clipped by 5 bases and J by 6 bases; unmatched bases: 4. The CDR3 DNA is TGTGCCTGGCCGACTAGCGGGGAGGATACGCAGTATTTT. It yields the protein CAWPTSGEDTQYF.

The chain uses TRBV27 and TRBJ2-3, with 10 bases aligning to TRBD2. J gave up 8 bases and V 5 bases, and 10 bases lay outside the gene matches. The V gene's germline CDR1 is MNHEY and CDR2 SMNVEV (reference sequence). This CDR3 contains 15 residues. DNA for the CDR3: TGTGCCAGCAGTGGAGCTAGCGGGAGTTCGAGTACGCAGTATTTT. This translates into CASSGASGSSSTQYF.

The rearrangement joins TRBV29-1 to TRBJ2-3; 10 nucleotides match TRBD2. The germline gives CDR1 SQVTM, CDR2 ANQGSEA. Unmatched junction bases numbered 11, after V lost 3 bases and J lost 5 bases. This CDR3 is 16 amino acids long. CDR3 nucleotides: TGCAGCGTTGAGAGGCTAGCGGGGGAAGTGGGAGATACGCAGTATTTT. Protein sequence: CSVERLAGEVGDTQYF.

The sample holds one count of this clone. This chain links TRBV16 with TRBJ2-1; TRBD2 might be the D (5 bases). CDR1 is KGHSY, CDR2 FQNENV, per germline. V lost 2 bases and J lost 6, with 11 bases in between. This CDR3 has 14 amino acids. The CDR3 is CASSQGRLSNEQFF. The CDR3 region has the DNA TGTGCCAGCAGCCAAGGACGACTAAGCAATGAGCAGTTCTTC.

The chain combines TRBV29-1 with TRBJ2-5, with D perhaps given as TRBD1 or TRBD2 (5 bases each). The CDR3 runs to 13 residues. From germline, CDR1 is SQVTM and CDR2 ANQGSEA. Between the trimmed V and J ends, which lost 0 bases and 9 bases, there was a span of 14 bases. This CDR3 is CSVEDLTGRAQYF. As DNA, the CDR3 is TGCAGCGTTGAAGACCTAACGGGGCGGGCCCAGTACTTC.